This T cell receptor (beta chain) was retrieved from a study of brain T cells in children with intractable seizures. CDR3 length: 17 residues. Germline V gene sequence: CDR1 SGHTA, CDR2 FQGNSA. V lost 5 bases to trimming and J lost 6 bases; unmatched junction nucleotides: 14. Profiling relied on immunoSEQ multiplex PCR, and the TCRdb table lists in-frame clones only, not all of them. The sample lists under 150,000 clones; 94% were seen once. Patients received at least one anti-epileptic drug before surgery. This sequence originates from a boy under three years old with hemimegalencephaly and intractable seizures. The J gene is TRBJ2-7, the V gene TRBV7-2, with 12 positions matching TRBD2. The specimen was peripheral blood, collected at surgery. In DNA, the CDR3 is TGTGCCAGCAGCCTAGGGGAGACTAGCGGGAGATTTAGCGAGCAGTACTTC. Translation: CASSLGETSGRFSEQYF.